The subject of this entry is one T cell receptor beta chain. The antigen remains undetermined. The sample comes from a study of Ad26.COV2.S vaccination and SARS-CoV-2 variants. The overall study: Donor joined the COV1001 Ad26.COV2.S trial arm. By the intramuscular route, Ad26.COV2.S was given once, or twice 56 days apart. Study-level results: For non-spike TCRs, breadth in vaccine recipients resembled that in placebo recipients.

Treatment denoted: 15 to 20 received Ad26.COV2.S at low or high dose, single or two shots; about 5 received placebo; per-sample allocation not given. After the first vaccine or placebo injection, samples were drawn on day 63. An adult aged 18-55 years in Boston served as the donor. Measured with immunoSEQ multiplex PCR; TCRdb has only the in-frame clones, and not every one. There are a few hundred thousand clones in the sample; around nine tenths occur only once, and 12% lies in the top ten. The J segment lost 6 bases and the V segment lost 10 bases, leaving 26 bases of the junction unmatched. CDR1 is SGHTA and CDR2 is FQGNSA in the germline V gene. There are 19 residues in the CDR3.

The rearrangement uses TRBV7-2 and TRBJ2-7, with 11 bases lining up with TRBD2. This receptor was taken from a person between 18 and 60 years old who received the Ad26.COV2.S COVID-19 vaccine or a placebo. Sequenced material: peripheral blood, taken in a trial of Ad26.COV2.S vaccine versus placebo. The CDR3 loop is CATKLTDIWDAGLAAEQYF. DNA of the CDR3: TGTGCCACTAAGCTTACGGATATTTGGGACGCGGGACTAGCGGCCGAGCAGTACTTC.